These 18 T cell receptor beta chains share one sample of origin, sequenced in a study of CD8 T cells in Susac syndrome (dated by TCRdb to about 2019). The library was prepared using the immunoSEQ multiplex PCR assay. RNA was extracted using the RNeasy kit, and about 0.45 to 1 ug of the RNA was reverse transcribed with random hexamers. Through fastp at Q25 and MiXCR, TCRdb rebuilt clones from the public reads, retaining in-frame beta chains. Identical CDR3 proteins give one entry, which carries the most common genes and DNA. Present in this sample are 75,000 to 95,000 distinct CDR3 sequences, 95% to 97% of which were seen just once. Of the sample, 0.55% to 0.75% is held by the ten largest clones. The sample comprised CD8+ T cells from PBMCs. All receptors derive from a human donor with Susac syndrome.

The chain is built from TRBV23-1 and TRBJ1-5; D remains ambiguous. TRBV23-1 is labeled an ORF, and its function is uncertain. The CDR3 is 15 amino acids. V gave up 0 bases and J gave up 8 bases, with 14 bases separating them. In DNA, the CDR3 is TGCGCCAGCAGTCAATCGGTGGGAACCCGAGAGCCCCAGCATTTT. Translation gives CASSQSVGTREPQHF.

This clonotype was counted a single time. The chain carries TRBV12-3 or TRBV12-4 and TRBJ1-1, with D perhaps TRBD1 (5 bases). The CDR3 sequence is 12 residues long. Trimming cost V 6 bases and J 6 bases, with 11 bases left between them. For the CDR3, the DNA is TGTGCCAGCAGGGCGGGGGAGGCTGAAGCTTTCTTT. Translation gives CASRAGEAEAFF.

The V call is TRBV19, the J call TRBJ1-5; 9 nucleotides align to TRBD1. The ends lost 3 bases at V and 3 bases at J; junction bases unmatched: 3. Germline V CDR1 and CDR2: LNHDA, SQIVND (reference sequence). The CDR3 length is 15 residues. The CDR3 loop reads CASSIGTGINQPQHF. The CDR3 DNA follows: TGTGCCAGTAGTATTGGGACAGGGATCAATCAGCCCCAGCATTTT.

V is TRBV4-2 and J is TRBJ2-2; maybe TRBD2 (6 bases). The CDR3 extends over 17 amino acids. Deletions cut 8 bases from V and 0 bases from J, with 19 bases between. Germline V gene sequence: CDR1 LGHNA, CDR2 YNFKEQ. This CDR3 reads CASGLAGAGSNTGELFF. The CDR3, as DNA: TGTGCCAGCGGCCTGGCGGGTGCGGGATCGAACACCGGGGAGCTGTTTTTT.

The CDR3 here is CTSGLLNTEAFF. CDR3 nucleotides: TGCACCTCGGGGTTGCTGAACACTGAAGCTTTCTTT. This sequence joins TRBV20-1 and TRBJ1-1; D is uncertain. Germline V CDR1 and CDR2: DFQATT, SNEGSKA (reference sequence). The CDR3 has 12 residues.

The chain combines TRBV29-1 with TRBJ1-2, with D hard to call. The CDR3 is 13 amino acids. Trimming shortened V by 3 bases and J by 8 bases, and 16 bases separated the two germline ends. The germline CDR1 and CDR2 sequences are SQVTM and ANQGSEA. The CDR3, as DNA: TGCAGCGTTGATCAGACCGCCGATGCAGGCTACACCTTC. It specifies CSVDQTADAGYTF.

This rearrangement joins TRBV30 to TRBJ2-1; 10 positions agree with TRBD1. The V segment lost 5 bases and the J segment 10 bases; nucleotides outside the gene matches: 2. The germline CDR1 and CDR2 sequences are GTSNPN and SVGIG (reference sequence). This CDR3 contains 11 residues. This chain's CDR3 is CAWLTGGEQFF. Here the CDR3 DNA reads TGTGCCTGGTTGACAGGGGGCGAGCAGTTCTTC.

The V gene is TRBV7-9, the J gene TRBJ1-1, with 10 bases that match TRBD1. CDR1 and CDR2 (germline): SEHNR, FQNEAQ (reference sequence). V was clipped by 5 bases and J by 1 base; unmatched bases: 10. CDR3 length equals 17 residues. CDR3 in DNA: TGTGCCAGCAGCATAGACCGGGACAGGGGAAAGAACACTGAAGCTTTCTTT. Amino acids: CASSIDRDRGKNTEAFF. Complete variable domain (other parts from reference TRBV7-9 and TRBJ1-1): DTGVSQNPRHKITKRGQNVTFRCDPISEHNRLYWYRQTLGQGPEFLTYFQNEAQLEKSRLLSDRFSAERPKGSFSTLEIQRTEQGDSAMYLCASSIDRDRGKNTEAFFGQGTRLTVV.

This chain connects TRBV6-6 to TRBJ1-5, with 10 nucleotides matching TRBD1. The CDR3 contains 15 residues. With 5 bases clipped from V and 5 bases from J, the junction kept 6 bases outside the gene matches. CDR1 and CDR2 from the germline V gene are MNHNY and SVGAGI (reference sequence). CDR3 DNA sequence: TGTGCCAGCAGTGGGGGGACAGGGGCTGATCAGCCCCAGCATTTT. It codes for CASSGGTGADQPQHF.

V gene TRBV20-1 combines with J gene TRBJ2-5; 7 bases are a match to TRBD2. The CDR3 is 13 residues long. V lost 6 bases to trimming and J lost 5 bases; unmatched junction nucleotides: 9. Germline V gene sequence: CDR1 DFQATT, CDR2 SNEGSKA (reference sequence). Here the CDR3 DNA reads TGCAGTGCCGCCCGGGGGGTAGAGGAGACCCAGTACTTC. This translates into CSAARGVEETQYF.

This sequence joins TRBV25-1 and TRBJ2-6; D is undetermined. CDR3 length: 14 residues. V shed 3 bases and J shed 4 bases, with 7 bases lying between them. Germline-derived CDR1 and CDR2 are MGHDK and SYGVNS. CDR3 region: CASSESGGANVLTF. The DNA for the CDR3 is TGTGCCAGCAGTGAGTCCGGCGGGGCCAACGTCCTGACTTTC.

The J gene is TRBJ2-5, the V gene TRBV3-1, with 12 bases aligning to TRBD2. The CDR3 is 15 residues long. The germline CDR1 and CDR2 sequences are LGHDT and YNNKEL (reference sequence). V was pared by 0 bases and J by 5 bases, with 1 base of the junction left unmatched. The CDR3 nucleotides read TGTGCCAGCAGCCAAGATGGGACTAGCGGGGAGACCCAGTACTTC. This codes for CASSQDGTSGETQYF.

V usage is TRBV20-1 and J usage is TRBJ2-1; TRBD1 matches at 7 bases. There are 16 residues in the CDR3. Per germline, CDR1 DFQATT and CDR2 SNEGSKA (reference sequence). With 3 bases clipped from V and 4 bases from J, the junction kept 12 bases outside the gene matches. The CDR3 DNA sequence: TGCAGTGCTAGTTTGGGTCTCGGGACAGTGTACAATGAGCAGTTCTTC. It yields the protein CSASLGLGTVYNEQFF.

The chain links TRBV3-1 to TRBJ1-5; no reliable D call. Trimming removed 0 bases at V and 11 bases at J, with 14 bases between. CDR1 LGHDT and CDR2 YNNKEL come from the germline V gene (reference sequence). This CDR3 is built from 14 residues. CDR3 loop: CASSQDSEERAQHF. In nucleotides, the CDR3 is TGTGCCAGCAGCCAAGACAGTGAGGAAAGGGCCCAGCATTTT.

The chain recombines TRBV9 with TRBJ2-1; no definite D call. The germline V gene encodes CDR1 SGDLS and CDR2 YYNGEE. Trimming took off 4 bases at V and 0 bases at J, with 11 bases between the two ends. The CDR3 totals 15 residues. DNA of the CDR3: TGTGCCAGCAGCCGCGGTTCGAGCTCCTACAATGAGCAGTTCTTC. Its translation is CASSRGSSSYNEQFF. The variable domain in full, with the rest retrieved from reference TRBV9 and TRBJ2-1, is DSGVTQTPKHLITATGQRVTLRCSPRSGDLSVYWYQQSLDQGLQFLIQYYNGEERAKGNILERFSAQQFPDLHSELNLSSLELGDSALYFCASSRGSSSYNEQFFGPGTRLTVL.

This chain uses TRBV3-1 with TRBJ2-7, with D tentatively TRBD2 (6 bases). The germline gives CDR1 LGHDT, CDR2 YNNKEL (reference sequence). The V and J ends lost 4 bases and 3 bases respectively, with 13 bases between them. The CDR3 is 14 amino acids. The CDR3 protein is CASSPSGLFYEQYF. The CDR3 DNA reads TGTGCCAGCAGCCCAAGCGGGTTATTCTACGAGCAGTACTTC.

The chain has TRBV5-6 and TRBJ1-5, with D possibly being TRBD1 (6 bases). Trimming pared 1 base from V and 0 bases from J, leaving 11 bases between. Germline V lookup: CDR1 SGHDT, CDR2 YYEEEE. The CDR3 covers 16 residues. Here the CDR3 reads CASSLQGGGSNQPQHF. The CDR3 bases are TGTGCCAGCAGCTTGCAAGGAGGGGGTAGCAATCAGCCCCAGCATTTT. Full variable domain (missing parts from reference TRBV5-6 and TRBJ1-5): DAGVTQSPTHLIKTRGQQVTLRCSPKSGHDTVSWYQQALGQGPQFIFQYYEEEERQRGNFPDRFSGHQFPNYSSELNVNALLLGDSALYLCASSLQGGGSNQPQHFGDGTRLSIL.

The chain is built from TRBV20-1 and TRBJ2-7; 7 bases map to TRBD1. The CDR3 totals 12 residues. CDR1 is DFQATT, CDR2 SNEGSKA, per germline (reference sequence). Unmatched junction bases numbered 4, after V lost 5 bases and J lost 3 bases. CDR3 sequence reads: CSAWDRVYEQYF. CDR3 DNA: TGCAGTGCTTGGGACAGAGTCTACGAGCAGTACTTC.